The 2 T cell receptor beta chains presented below share a single source sample, sequenced in a study of cytomegalovirus exposure and HLA in healthy donors. The study ran its PCR with 60 Vbeta and 13 Jbeta primers. The table came from immunoSEQ multiplex PCR; TCRdb's copy has only in-frame clones and leaves some out. In the table there are 140,000 to 150,000 clones, 80% to 90% of which are singletons. Sequenced: PBMCs. Every receptor here comes from a boy under 10 years old in good health and CMV-seronegative.

This clone has a single count. The V call is TRBV4-1, the J call TRBJ2-1; D perhaps matches TRBD2 (5 bases). Trimming cost V 6 bases and J 7 bases, with 19 bases left between them. CDR1 MGHRA and CDR2 YSYEKL come from the germline V gene. CDR3 size: 15 residues. CDR3: CASSFRAEMGNEQFF. In DNA form, the CDR3 reads TGCGCCAGCAGTTTTAGAGCGGAAATGGGGAATGAGCAGTTCTTC.

The chain has TRBV7-2 and TRBJ2-7, with a weak D call TRBD2 (5 bases). V gave up 5 bases and J gave up 4 bases, with 12 bases separating them. The CDR3 extends over 13 amino acids. Per the germline V gene, CDR1 is SGHTA and CDR2 is FQGNSA. CDR3 residues: CASSTRTSYEQYF. For the CDR3, the DNA is TGTGCCAGCAGCACCAGAACTAGTTACGAGCAGTACTTC.